This TCR beta chain was retrieved from a study of preoperative IRX-2 immunotherapy in early breast cancer. As for treatment: preoperative locoregional IRX-2 cytokine immunotherapy. Patients received preoperative, locoregional IRX-2 cytokine immunotherapy in a phase Ib study. The protocol was immunoSEQ multiplex PCR, while the TCRdb copy is restricted to in-frame clones and leaves out a portion. The data show some 99,000 clones, with about nine tenths seen just once and roughly 1.9% held by the top ten. Germline CDR1 and CDR2: WNHNN and SYGVQD (reference sequence). The CDR3 has 12 residues. V lost 6 bases and J lost 5, with 11 bases in between.

This clonotype originated in a human donor with breast cancer. The chain is built from TRBV10-1 and TRBJ2-7; D is unclear. The input for sequencing was tumor tissue, taken after IRX-2 immunotherapy. Here the CDR3 DNA reads TGCGCCAGCAGCGAGAATTTTGACGAGCAGTACTTC. Amino acid sequence: CASSENFDEQYF.